The entry below describes one T cell receptor (beta chain). Its target antigen remains unknown. No base quality information exists; no much larger clone differs at one position. For CDR1 and CDR2, the germline V gene (reference sequence) lists MNHNY and SVGAGI. The junction shows trimming of 4 bases on V and 3 bases on J, plus 9 bases between the germline ends. Including cysteine and phenylalanine, the CDR3 has 13 amino acids. This entry keeps only the CDR3 DNA: 39 bases, framed from base 1. This entry comes from a study of a mutant IDH1 vaccine in newly diagnosed glioma (dated by TCRdb to 2020 to 2022). Describing the broader study: Of the roughly 30 treated patients, around 60% were male and 37.5% were female, and a mean age of approximately 40 years was recorded. Prior to enrollment, patients had been given standard therapy consisting of radiotherapy alone, temozolomide alone, or radiochemotherapy with temozolomide, with the combination given to most patients. Peripheral blood was drawn at six visits: V03 (baseline), V05, V07, V10, V12 and V13. For exploratory analyses, longitudinal TCRB deep sequencing was carried out in roughly 23 treated patients wherever samples were available. Study-level results and caveats: Selection of PBMC samples for TCRB deep sequencing was based on availability. It was noted by the authors that analyses of patient blood samples could not be reproduced owing to sample limitations. Pseudoprogression seemed to be unrelated to changes in the top peripheral T cell clonotypes found by TCRB sequencing. Vaccine-induced immune responses across multiple MHC alleles were detected in around 92% of patients.

Libraries were constructed by the immunoSEQ multiplex PCR assay. Following the manufacturer's protocol, the hsTCRB Kit was used to amplify rearranged TCR beta chain sequences. Sequencing of TCRB libraries was carried out on an Illumina MiSeq. Per the original workflow: The proprietary platform of the kit vendor was used for demultiplexing, trimming and gene mapping. In TCRdb, the immuneACCESS table is reduced to in-frame sequences with V and J assigned. These tables do not hold every clone; where another copy was compared, an unresolved V gene accounts for under half, and the others remain unexplained. V and J calls and clone size follow that table, whereas D and trimming were derived from the DNA. This sample holds around 56,000 clones; more than 85% were observed only once. The top ten clones comprise 2.6% of the sample. Read against the paper, the sample's time point label means: baseline, week 1 (first vaccination visit). What this sample's treatment or condition label stands for: pre-vaccination baseline after standard-of-care therapy. Donors had newly diagnosed WHO grade 3 or 4 IDH1-mutant astrocytomas with loss of nuclear ATRX. The samples were drawn from NOA16, a multicentre, single-arm, open-label phase I trial in Germany that tested a mutant IDH1 peptide vaccine in humans for the first time. For immunogenicity testing, the blood drawn at visit V03 was used as the baseline sample. The DNeasy Blood and Tissue Kit was used to extract genomic DNA from EDTA blood for TCRB sequencing.

This clonotype was obtained from a man aged 50-60 years with glioma. The chain uses TRBV6-6 and TRBJ1-1; a tentative D call is TRBD1 (6 bases match). Sequenced here: PBMCs, sampled from a glioma patient treated with radiotherapy, temozolomide or both. The nucleotide sequence reads TGTGCCAGCAGTTTACAGGGTTACACTGAAGCTTTCTTT. Translated, it gives CASSLQGYTEAFF.